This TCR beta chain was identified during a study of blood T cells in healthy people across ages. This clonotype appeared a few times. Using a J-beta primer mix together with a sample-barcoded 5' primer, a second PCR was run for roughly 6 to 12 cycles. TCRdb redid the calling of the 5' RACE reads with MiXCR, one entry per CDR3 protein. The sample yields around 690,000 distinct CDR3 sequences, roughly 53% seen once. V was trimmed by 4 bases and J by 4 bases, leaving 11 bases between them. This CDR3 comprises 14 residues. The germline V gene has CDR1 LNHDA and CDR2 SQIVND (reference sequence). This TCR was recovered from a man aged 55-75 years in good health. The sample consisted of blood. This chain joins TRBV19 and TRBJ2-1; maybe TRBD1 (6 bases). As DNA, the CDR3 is TGTGCCAGTAGTACCGGACAGCAGTACAATGAGCAGTTCTTC. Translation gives CASSTGQQYNEQFF. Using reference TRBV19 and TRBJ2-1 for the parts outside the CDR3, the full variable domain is DGGITQSPKYLFRKEGQNVTLSCEQNLNHDAMYWYRQDPGQGLRLIYYSQIVNDFQKGDIAEGYSVSREKKESFPLTVTSAQKNPTAFYLCASSTGQQYNEQFFGPGTRLTVL.